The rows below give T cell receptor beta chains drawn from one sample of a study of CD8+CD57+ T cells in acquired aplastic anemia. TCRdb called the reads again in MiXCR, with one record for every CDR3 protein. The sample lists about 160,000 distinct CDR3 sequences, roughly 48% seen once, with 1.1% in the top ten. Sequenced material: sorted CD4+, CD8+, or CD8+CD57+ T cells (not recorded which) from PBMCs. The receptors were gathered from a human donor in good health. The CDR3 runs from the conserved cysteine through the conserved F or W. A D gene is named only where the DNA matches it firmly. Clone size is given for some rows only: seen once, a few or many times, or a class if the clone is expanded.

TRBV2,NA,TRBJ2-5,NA,CASSGLGRVEETQYF,TGTGCCAGCTCTGGGCTGGGACGGGTGGAGGAGACCCAGTACTTC
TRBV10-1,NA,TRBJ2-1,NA,CASSESAGSYNEQFF,TGCGCCAGCAGTGAATCGGCAGGATCCTACAATGAGCAGTTCTTC
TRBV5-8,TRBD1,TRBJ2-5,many,CASSFGQGRYQETQYF,TGTGCCAGCAGCTTCGGACAGGGGCGATACCAAGAGACCCAGTACTTC
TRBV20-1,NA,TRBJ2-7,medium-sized,CSARDDWAYEQYF,TGCAGTGCTAGGGACGACTGGGCGTACGAGCAGTACTTC
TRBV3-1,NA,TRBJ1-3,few,CASSQGTSGNTIYF,TGTGCCAGCAGCCAAGGGACCTCTGGAAACACCATATATTTT
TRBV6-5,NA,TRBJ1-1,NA,CASSYEQGWNTEAFF,TGTGCCAGCAGTTACGAGCAGGGATGGAACACTGAGGCTTTCTTT
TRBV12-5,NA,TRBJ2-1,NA,CASGPPRQGRHNEQFF,TGTGCTAGTGGACCCCCCCGGCAGGGGAGGCACAATGAGCAGTTCTTC
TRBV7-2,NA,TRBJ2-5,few,CASSSTRLRETQYF,TGTGCCAGCAGCTCGACCCGTTTGCGAGAGACCCAGTACTTC
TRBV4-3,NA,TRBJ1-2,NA,CASSQERSRYSYGYTF,TGCGCCAGCAGCCAAGAACGGTCCAGGTACTCCTATGGCTACACCTTC
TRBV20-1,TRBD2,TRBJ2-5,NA,CSAREGLAGWQGGGQYF,TGCAGTGCTAGAGAAGGACTAGCGGGATGGCAAGGGGGGGGCCAGTACTTC
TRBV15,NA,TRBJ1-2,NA,CATSREEGLHYGYTF,TGTGCCACCAGCAGAGAGGAGGGTCTTCACTATGGCTACACCTTC
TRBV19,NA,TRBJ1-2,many,CASIQPPLSYGYTF,TGTGCCAGCATCCAGCCTCCGCTCAGCTATGGCTACACCTTC
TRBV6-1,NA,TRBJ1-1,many,CASLRTEAFF,TGTGCCAGCTTGCGCACTGAAGCTTTCTTT